These 17 T cell receptor beta chains share one sample of origin, sequenced in a study of shared clonotypes between healthy human individuals. Profiling relied on immunoSEQ multiplex PCR, and the TCRdb table lists in-frame clones only, not all of them. In the table there are approximately 980,000 clones, about 80% of which are singletons. The sample comprised memory CD4+ T cells sorted from blood. Indicated subset: CD45RA-negative fraction. These receptors came from a man aged 18 to 30 in good health.

The chain couples TRBV2 to TRBJ1-6; D unresolved. V was clipped by 7 bases and J by 0 bases, with 10 bases between them. This CDR3 spans 15 amino acids. The germline V gene encodes CDR1 SNHLY and CDR2 FYNNEI. The CDR3 region has the DNA TGTGCCAGCAAGACGGGGAGCTCCTATAATTCACCCCTCCACTTT. It encodes CASKTGSSYNSPLHF.

The CDR3 DNA follows: TGCGCCAGCAGCCCCCGGGACGGGACGACTAGCACAGATACGCAGTATTTT. Its protein product is CASSPRDGTTSTDTQYF. The chain carries TRBV4-1 and TRBJ2-3; D possibly matches TRBD1 or TRBD2 (5 bases each). The CDR3 has 17 amino acids. Germline-derived CDR1 and CDR2 are MGHRA and YSYEKL. V dropped 4 bases and J dropped 0 bases, with 17 bases sitting between them.

This clone was seen a single time. J is TRBJ1-4 and V is TRBV18; D is undetermined. This CDR3 has 16 residues. Between the trimmed V and J ends, which lost 1 base and 8 bases, there was a span of 17 bases. CDR1 and CDR2 (germline): KGHSH, LQKENI. CDR3 DNA: TGTGCCAGCTCACCACGCAGCGGCTGGGGTATGGAAAAACTGTTTTTT. Its translation is CASSPRSGWGMEKLFF.

The chain couples TRBV28 to TRBJ2-5; either TRBD1 or TRBD2 may supply D (7 bases each). From germline, CDR1 is MDHEN and CDR2 SYDVKM. V gave up 6 bases and J gave up 2 bases, with 16 bases separating them. The CDR3 totals 15 residues. CDR3 protein: CASRGGTASQETQYF. The CDR3 DNA is TGTGCCAGCAGGGGGGGGACAGCCTCACAAGAGACCCAGTACTTC.

The chain combines TRBV5-6 with TRBJ1-2; 8 bases fit TRBD1. V was clipped by 4 bases and J by 4 bases; unmatched bases: 3. The CDR3 has 13 residues. Germline V gives CDR1 SGHDT, CDR2 YYEEEE. Here the CDR3 reads CASSKTGVYGYTF. CDR3 sequence (DNA): TGTGCCAGCAGCAAGACAGGGGTCTATGGCTACACCTTC. Full variable domain (remainder filled in from reference TRBV5-6 and TRBJ1-2): DAGVTQSPTHLIKTRGQQVTLRCSPKSGHDTVSWYQQALGQGPQFIFQYYEEEERQRGNFPDRFSGHQFPNYSSELNVNALLLGDSALYLCASSKTGVYGYTFGSGTRLTVV.

V and J are TRBV11-1 and TRBJ2-2; 7 nucleotides agree with TRBD1. Per germline, CDR1 SGHAT and CDR2 FQDESV (reference sequence). Trimming removed 5 bases from V and 7 bases from J; junction bases left unmatched: 13. This CDR3 is 16 amino acids long. This chain's CDR3 is CASSTRTGKISGELFF. The CDR3 DNA is TGTGCCAGCAGCACCCGGACAGGAAAGATAAGCGGGGAGCTGTTTTTT.

The chain joins TRBV5-5 to TRBJ1-1; TRBD1 agrees at 9 bases. There are 14 residues in the CDR3. Trimming cost V 4 bases and J 5 bases; bases outside gene matches: 6. Germline CDR1 SGHKS, CDR2 YYEKEE (reference sequence). CDR3 DNA: TGTGCCAGCAGCAGAACAGGGACAGGGACTGAAGCTTTCTTT. This gives the protein CASSRTGTGTEAFF.

This sequence joins TRBV29-1 and TRBJ1-5; D is perhaps TRBD1 (6 bases). CDR1 is SQVTM, CDR2 ANQGSEA, per germline. The CDR3 runs 13 residues. V shed 6 bases and J shed 4 bases, with 13 bases lying between them. The CDR3 bases are TGCAGCGTGATCTCAGGGGCTAATCAGCCCCAGCATTTT. Protein sequence: CSVISGANQPQHF.

V usage is TRBV5-1 and J usage is TRBJ1-4; weak D call: TRBD1 (5 bases). The ends were cut back, 1 base at V and 4 bases at J, with 8 bases in the middle. This CDR3 is built from 14 residues. Germline V gene sequence: CDR1 SGHRS, CDR2 YFSETQ. Here the CDR3 reads CASSLTGNNEKLFF. The CDR3 bases are TGCGCCAGCAGCTTGACAGGCAATAATGAAAAACTGTTTTTT. Complete variable domain (other parts from reference TRBV5-1 and TRBJ1-4): KAGVTQTPRYLIKTRGQQVTLSCSPISGHRSVSWYQQTPGQGLQFLFEYFSETQRNKGNFPGRFSGRQFSNSRSEMNVSTLELGDSALYLCASSLTGNNEKLFFGSGTQLSVL.

On this clone itself: The sample has other DNA sequences that encode this CDR3 too. The chain couples TRBV6-4 to TRBJ2-3, with 10 nucleotides matching TRBD2. The germline gives CDR1 MRHNA, CDR2 SNTAGT. The junction had 0 bases not matched to a gene; V was cut back by 2 bases and J by 1 base. There are 15 residues in the CDR3. The CDR3 spells CASSDLAGGTDTQYF. As DNA, the CDR3 is TGTGCCAGCAGTGACCTAGCGGGAGGCACAGATACGCAGTATTTT.

The chain combines TRBV11-2 with TRBJ2-1; 8 bases match TRBD1. CDR1 and CDR2 (germline): SGHAT, FQNNGV. This CDR3 has 15 residues. Trimming cost V 1 base and J 8 bases; bases outside gene matches: 7. CDR3 sequence: CASSLGYGQGHEQFF. For the CDR3, the DNA is TGTGCCAGCAGCTTAGGATATGGACAGGGCCATGAGCAGTTCTTC.

The CDR3 bases are TGCGCCAGCAGCCAAGGACAGGATAGGACCCAGTACTTC. Protein sequence: CASSQGQDRTQYF. The rearrangement uses TRBV5-1 and TRBJ2-5, with 7 bases matching TRBD1. This CDR3 comprises 13 residues. The J segment lost 7 bases and the V segment lost 4 bases, leaving 7 bases of the junction unmatched. Germline CDR1 reads SGHRS; CDR2 reads YFSETQ.

The chain couples TRBV30 to TRBJ2-5; 7 positions agree with TRBD2. Trimming removed 2 bases from V and 0 bases from J; junction bases left unmatched: 3. The V gene's germline CDR1 is GTSNPN and CDR2 SVGIG (reference sequence). This CDR3 contains 14 residues. DNA for the CDR3: TGTGCCTGGAGTCTCGGGGGGTACCAAGAGACCCAGTACTTC. This codes for CAWSLGGYQETQYF.

The count of this clone is one. V is TRBV4-1 and J is TRBJ1-4; a weak D match, TRBD1 (6 bases). Germline CDR1 and CDR2: MGHRA and YSYEKL. V was pared by 4 bases and J by 5 bases, with 14 bases between. The CDR3 loop spans 15 amino acids. The CDR3 loop reads CASSRSGQDNEKLFF. The DNA for the CDR3 is TGCGCCAGCAGCCGGTCGGGACAAGACAATGAAAAACTGTTTTTT.

The chain is built from TRBV28 and TRBJ1-2; the match to TRBD1 covers 7 bases. CDR3 length: 14 residues. Germline CDR1 is MDHEN and CDR2 is SYDVKM. V shed 2 bases and J 9 bases; nucleotides not matched to a gene: 9. The CDR3 DNA is TGTGCCAGCAGTTTAGAACAGCCCAGGGGGAGCTACACCTTC. It encodes CASSLEQPRGSYTF.

This chain joins TRBV11-2 and TRBJ2-1, with D maybe TRBD1 (6 bases). V gave up 6 bases and J gave up 0 bases, with 12 bases separating them. The CDR3 is made up of 15 amino acids. Germline V lookup: CDR1 SGHAT, CDR2 FQNNGV. The CDR3 loop reads CASSSGVSSYNEQFF. The CDR3 nucleotides read TGTGCCAGCAGTTCAGGGGTCAGCTCCTACAATGAGCAGTTCTTC.

On this clone: Different DNA sequences within this sample yield the same CDR3. The CDR3: CASSSGQGGGNTIYF. In DNA, the CDR3 is TGCGCCAGCAGCTCCGGACAGGGTGGTGGAAACACCATATATTTT. The chain couples TRBV5-1 to TRBJ1-3; 8 bases map to TRBD1. The CDR3 length is 15 residues. Trimming removed 3 bases from V and 3 bases from J; junction bases left unmatched: 5. Germline V gives CDR1 SGHRS, CDR2 YFSETQ.